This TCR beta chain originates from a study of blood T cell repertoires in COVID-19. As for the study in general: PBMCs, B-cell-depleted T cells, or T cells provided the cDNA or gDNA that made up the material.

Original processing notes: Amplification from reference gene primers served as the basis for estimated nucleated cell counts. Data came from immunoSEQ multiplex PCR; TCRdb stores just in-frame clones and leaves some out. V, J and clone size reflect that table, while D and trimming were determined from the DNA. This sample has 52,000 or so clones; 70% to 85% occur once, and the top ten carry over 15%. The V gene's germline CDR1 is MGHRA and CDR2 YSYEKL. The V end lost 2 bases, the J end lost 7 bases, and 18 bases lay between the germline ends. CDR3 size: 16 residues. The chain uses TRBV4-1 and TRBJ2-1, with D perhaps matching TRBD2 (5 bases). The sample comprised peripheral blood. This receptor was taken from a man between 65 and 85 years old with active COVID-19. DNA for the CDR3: TGCGCCAGCAGCCAACTCAACAGTCAGTCGGGGAATGAGCAGTTCTTC. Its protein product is CASSQLNSQSGNEQFF.